One sample yielded the 13 T cell receptor beta chains listed below, sequenced in a study of cytomegalovirus exposure and HLA in healthy donors. This PCR relied on a set of 60 Vbeta primers and 13 Jbeta primers. The assay was immunoSEQ multiplex PCR, and TCRdb's table has in-frame clones only and misses some. The data contain about 170,000 clones, 80% to 85% of them singletons. The sequenced sample consisted of PBMCs. The receptors were gathered from a male donor in good health and CMV-seronegative.

V is TRBV7-9 and J is TRBJ1-1; tentative D call: TRBD1 (5 bases). CDR1 is SEHNR, CDR2 FQNEAQ, per germline (reference sequence). The V end lost 5 bases, the J end lost 1 base, and 8 bases lay between the germline ends. There are 13 residues in the CDR3. CDR3 region: CASSPTENTEAFF. The CDR3 region has the DNA TGTGCCAGCAGCCCGACAGAGAACACTGAAGCTTTCTTT.

The chain couples TRBV2 to TRBJ1-2; 10 nucleotides agree with TRBD1. V lost 6 bases to trimming and J lost 4 bases; unmatched junction nucleotides: 11. The germline gives CDR1 SNHLY, CDR2 FYNNEI. The CDR3 spans 16 residues. As DNA, the CDR3 is TGTGCCAGCAGCCCAGACAGGGGGCAGGTCGGCTATGGCTACACCTTC. The encoded protein is CASSPDRGQVGYGYTF. Full variable domain (rest looked up from reference TRBV2 and TRBJ1-2): EPEVTQTPSHQVTQMGQEVILRCVPISNHLYFYWYRQILGQKVEFLVSFYNNEISEKSEIFDDQFSVERPDGSNFTLKIRSTKLEDSAMYFCASSPDRGQVGYGYTFGSGTRLTVV.

The chain combines TRBV7-9 with TRBJ1-1; 8 nucleotides match TRBD1. This CDR3 is built from 15 residues. Trimming at V came to 6 bases and at J to 4 bases, leaving 10 bases not matched to a gene. Germline-derived CDR1 and CDR2 are SEHNR and FQNEAQ (reference sequence). For the CDR3, the DNA is TGTGCCAGCAGAGGACAGGGTGGGGTAGGCACTGAAGCTTTCTTT. This encodes CASRGQGGVGTEAFF. The whole variable domain, remainder taken from reference TRBV7-9 and TRBJ1-1, is DTGVSQNPRHKITKRGQNVTFRCDPISEHNRLYWYRQTLGQGPEFLTYFQNEAQLEKSRLLSDRFSAERPKGSFSTLEIQRTEQGDSAMYLCASRGQGGVGTEAFFGQGTRLTVV.

CDR3 sequence (DNA): TGTGCCAGCAGCCAAGATCGGGGAAGTGAAGCTTTCTTT. Amino acids: CASSQDRGSEAFF. The chain combines TRBV14 with TRBJ1-1; D gene uncertain. V lost 0 bases, J lost 7 bases, and 9 bases lay in between. The CDR3 sequence is 13 residues long. Germline V gives CDR1 SGHDN, CDR2 FVKESK. The full variable domain, with the rest looked up from reference TRBV14 and TRBJ1-1, is EAGVTQFPSHSVIEKGQTVTLRCDPISGHDNLYWYRRVMGKEIKFLLHFVKESKQDESGMPNNRFLAERTGGTYSTLKVQPAELEDSGVYFCASSQDRGSEAFFGQGTRLTVV.

Here the CDR3 DNA reads TGTGCCAGCAGCGAAACTAGCGGGGGGCCCCCCTACGAGCAGTACTTC. Translating gives CASSETSGGPPYEQYF. The rearrangement joins TRBV6-1 to TRBJ2-7; 12 nucleotides align to TRBD2. V shed 6 bases, J shed 2 bases, and the junction held 8 bases outside the gene matches. The CDR3 contains 16 residues. The germline V gene has CDR1 MNHNS and CDR2 SASEGT.

The gene calls are TRBV5-4 and TRBJ2-3; no clear D gene. The V end lost 0 bases, the J end lost 1 base, and 12 bases lay between the germline ends. The CDR3 spans 16 residues. Germline CDR1 is SGHNT and CDR2 is YYREEE (reference sequence). The CDR3 DNA follows: TGTGCCAGCAGCTTGGATAGAGGTTTACGCACAGATACGCAGTATTTT. Its protein product is CASSLDRGLRTDTQYF.

This chain links TRBV30 with TRBJ1-3; unclear D gene. V shed 3 bases and J shed 0 bases, with 6 bases lying between them. The CDR3 runs 13 residues. The V gene's germline CDR1 is GTSNPN and CDR2 SVGIG (reference sequence). DNA of the CDR3: TGTGCCTGGAGCGTCGGCTCTGGAAACACCATATATTTT. Protein: CAWSVGSGNTIYF.

The chain joins TRBV29-1 to TRBJ2-5; D may be TRBD2 (6 bases). V dropped 7 bases and J dropped 3 bases, with 12 bases sitting between them. Germline-derived CDR1 and CDR2 are SQVTM and ANQGSEA. CDR3 size: 12 residues. For the CDR3, the DNA is TGCAGCGGCGGTGGGGGGAAAGAGACCCAGTACTTC. Translation: CSGGGGKETQYF.

This clone was detected once. The gene calls are TRBV7-2 and TRBJ2-2; 13 nucleotides match TRBD2. The germline V gene encodes CDR1 SGHTA and CDR2 FQGNSA. V trimming: 4 bases; J trimming: 4 bases; junction bases outside the gene matches: 9. This CDR3 is built from 18 residues. The CDR3 is CASSSGLAGRYGTGELFF. Written as DNA, the CDR3 is TGTGCCAGCAGCTCGGGACTAGCGGGGAGGTATGGCACCGGGGAGCTGTTTTTT.

This rearrangement joins TRBV5-1 to TRBJ1-1; D uncertain. Germline-derived CDR1 and CDR2 are SGHRS and YFSETQ. This CDR3 contains 16 residues. Trimming left V 1 base short and J 1 base short, with 14 bases between. The CDR3 here is CASSLLARLENTEAFF. CDR3 DNA sequence: TGCGCCAGCAGCTTGTTGGCACGACTCGAGAACACTGAAGCTTTCTTT. Drawing the rest from reference TRBV5-1 and TRBJ1-1, the complete variable domain is KAGVTQTPRYLIKTRGQQVTLSCSPISGHRSVSWYQQTPGQGLQFLFEYFSETQRNKGNFPGRFSGRQFSNSRSEMNVSTLELGDSALYLCASSLLARLENTEAFFGQGTRLTVV.

The chain recombines TRBV21-1 with TRBJ1-1; the table names TRBD1, a call not compared with the DNA. TRBV21-1 is recorded as a pseudogene. CDR3 length: 19 residues. CDR3 loop: CASSRYRDRVRRKVTEAFF. In nucleotides, the CDR3 is TGTGCCAGCAGCAGATACCGGGACAGGGTACGTCGAAAGGTAACTGAAGCTTTCTTT.

The chain couples TRBV6-6 to TRBJ1-4; D remains unclear. V lost 0 bases to trimming and J lost 2 bases, with 10 bases between them. The germline V gene has CDR1 MNHNY and CDR2 SVGAGI (reference sequence). The CDR3 is 16 residues long. The CDR3 sequence: CASSYSKIRTNEKLFF. DNA of the CDR3: TGTGCCAGCAGTTACTCGAAAATTCGGACTAATGAAAAACTGTTTTTT.

The rearrangement uses TRBV5-1 and TRBJ2-1; 12 bases map to TRBD2. In germline, CDR1 is SGHRS, CDR2 YFSETQ. The CDR3 extends over 16 amino acids. V dropped 2 bases and J dropped 3; count of bases not matched to a gene: 3. The CDR3 nucleotides are TGCGCCAGCAGCTTCCAACTAGCGGGGGGCTACAATGAGCAGTTCTTC. This gives the protein CASSFQLAGGYNEQFF.